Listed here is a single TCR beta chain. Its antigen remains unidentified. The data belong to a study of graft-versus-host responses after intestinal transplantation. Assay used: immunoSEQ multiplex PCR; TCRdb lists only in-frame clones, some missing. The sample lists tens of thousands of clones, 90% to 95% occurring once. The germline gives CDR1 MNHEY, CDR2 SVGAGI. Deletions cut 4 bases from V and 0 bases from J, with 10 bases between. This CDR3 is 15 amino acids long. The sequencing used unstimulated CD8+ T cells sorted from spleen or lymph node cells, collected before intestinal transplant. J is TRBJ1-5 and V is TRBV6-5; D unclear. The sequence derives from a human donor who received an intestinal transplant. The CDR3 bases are TGTGCCAGCAGTTTCCAGGTCCATAGCAATCAGCCCCAGCATTTT. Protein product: CASSFQVHSNQPQHF.